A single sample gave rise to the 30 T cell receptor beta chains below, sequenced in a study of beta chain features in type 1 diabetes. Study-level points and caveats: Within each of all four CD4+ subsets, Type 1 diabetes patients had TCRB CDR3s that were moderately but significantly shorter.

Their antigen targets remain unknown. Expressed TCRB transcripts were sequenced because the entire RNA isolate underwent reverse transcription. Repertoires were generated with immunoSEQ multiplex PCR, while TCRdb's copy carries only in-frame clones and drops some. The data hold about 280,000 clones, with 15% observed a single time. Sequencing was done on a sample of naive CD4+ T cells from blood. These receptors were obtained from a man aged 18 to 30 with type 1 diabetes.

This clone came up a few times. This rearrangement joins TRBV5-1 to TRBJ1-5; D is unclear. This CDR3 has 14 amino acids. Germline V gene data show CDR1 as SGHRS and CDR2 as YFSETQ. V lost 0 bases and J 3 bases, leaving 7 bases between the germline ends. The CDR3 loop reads CASSLDSSNQPQHF. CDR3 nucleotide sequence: TGCGCCAGCAGCTTGGATAGTTCCAATCAGCCCCAGCATTTT.

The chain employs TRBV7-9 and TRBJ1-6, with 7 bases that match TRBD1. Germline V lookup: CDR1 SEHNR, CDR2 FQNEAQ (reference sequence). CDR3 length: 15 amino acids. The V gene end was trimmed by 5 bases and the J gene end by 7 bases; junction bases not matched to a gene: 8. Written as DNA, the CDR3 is TGTGCCAGCAGCCCGGGACAGTGGTTAAATTCACCCCTCCACTTT. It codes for CASSPGQWLNSPLHF. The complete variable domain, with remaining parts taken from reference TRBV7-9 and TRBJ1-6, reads DTGVSQNPRHKITKRGQNVTFRCDPISEHNRLYWYRQTLGQGPEFLTYFQNEAQLEKSRLLSDRFSAERPKGSFSTLEIQRTEQGDSAMYLCASSPGQWLNSPLHFGNGTRLTVT.

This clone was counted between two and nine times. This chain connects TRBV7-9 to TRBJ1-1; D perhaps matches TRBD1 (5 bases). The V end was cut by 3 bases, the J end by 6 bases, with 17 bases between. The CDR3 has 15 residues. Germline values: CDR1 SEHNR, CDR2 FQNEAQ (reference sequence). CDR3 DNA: TGTGCCAGCAGCTTTGGACGCTCACTGGGGCCTGAAGCTTTCTTT. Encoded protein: CASSFGRSLGPEAFF.

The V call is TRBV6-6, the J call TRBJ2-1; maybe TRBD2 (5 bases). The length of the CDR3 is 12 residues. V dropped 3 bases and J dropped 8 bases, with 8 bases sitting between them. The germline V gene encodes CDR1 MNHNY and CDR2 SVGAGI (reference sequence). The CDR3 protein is CASSYLDYEQFF. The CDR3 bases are TGTGCCAGCAGTTATTTGGACTATGAGCAGTTCTTC.

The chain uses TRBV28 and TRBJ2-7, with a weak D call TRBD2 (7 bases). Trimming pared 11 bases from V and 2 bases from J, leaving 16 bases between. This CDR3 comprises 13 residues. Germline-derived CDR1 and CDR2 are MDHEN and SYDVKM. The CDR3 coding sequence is TGTGCCCGGAGGAGGGGGGGGACCTACGAGCAGTACTTC. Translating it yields CARRRGGTYEQYF.

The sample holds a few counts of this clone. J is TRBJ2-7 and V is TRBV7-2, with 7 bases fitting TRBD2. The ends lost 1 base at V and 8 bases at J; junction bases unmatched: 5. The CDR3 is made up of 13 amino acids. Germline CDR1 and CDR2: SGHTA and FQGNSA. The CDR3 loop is CASSLEGLTKQYF. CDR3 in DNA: TGTGCCAGCAGCTTAGAGGGACTAACTAAGCAGTACTTC.

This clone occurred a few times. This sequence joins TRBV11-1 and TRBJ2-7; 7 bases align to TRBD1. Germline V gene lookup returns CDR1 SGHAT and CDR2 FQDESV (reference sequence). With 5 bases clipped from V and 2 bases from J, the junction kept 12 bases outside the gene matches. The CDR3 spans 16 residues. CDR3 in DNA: TGTGCCAGCAGCCCAATCCCTGGACAGGTTACCTACGAGCAGTACTTC. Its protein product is CASSPIPGQVTYEQYF.

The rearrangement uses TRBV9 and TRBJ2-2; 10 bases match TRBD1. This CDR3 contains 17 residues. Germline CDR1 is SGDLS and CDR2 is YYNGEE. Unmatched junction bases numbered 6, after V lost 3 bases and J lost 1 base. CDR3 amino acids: CASSAQRTGGNTGELFF. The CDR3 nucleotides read TGTGCCAGCAGCGCCCAGCGGACAGGGGGGAACACCGGGGAGCTGTTTTTT.

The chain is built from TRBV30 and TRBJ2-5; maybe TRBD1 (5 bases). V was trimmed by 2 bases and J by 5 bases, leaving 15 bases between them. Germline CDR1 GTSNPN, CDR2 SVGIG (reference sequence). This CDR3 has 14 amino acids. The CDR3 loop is CAWSNIRGGETQYF. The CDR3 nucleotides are TGTGCCTGGAGTAACATTAGGGGTGGGGAGACCCAGTACTTC.

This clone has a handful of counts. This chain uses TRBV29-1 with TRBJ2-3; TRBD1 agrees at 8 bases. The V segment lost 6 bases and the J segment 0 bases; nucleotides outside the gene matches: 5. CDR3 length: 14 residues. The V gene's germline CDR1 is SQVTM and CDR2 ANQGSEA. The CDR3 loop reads CSVSGQGSTDTQYF. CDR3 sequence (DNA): TGCAGCGTATCCGGACAGGGCAGCACAGATACGCAGTATTTT.

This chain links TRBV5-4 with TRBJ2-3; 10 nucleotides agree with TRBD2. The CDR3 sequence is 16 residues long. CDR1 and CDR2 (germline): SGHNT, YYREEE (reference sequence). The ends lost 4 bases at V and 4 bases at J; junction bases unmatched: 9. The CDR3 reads CASSPSLAGVADTQYF. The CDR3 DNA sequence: TGTGCCAGCAGCCCCTCCCTAGCGGGAGTAGCAGATACGCAGTATTTT.

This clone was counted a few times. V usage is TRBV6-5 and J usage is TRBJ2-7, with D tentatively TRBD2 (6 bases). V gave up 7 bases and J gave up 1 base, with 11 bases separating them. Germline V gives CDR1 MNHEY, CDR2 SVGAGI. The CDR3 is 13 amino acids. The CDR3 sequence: CASTNSGSYEQYF. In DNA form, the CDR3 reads TGTGCCAGCACCAATAGCGGTTCCTACGAGCAGTACTTC.

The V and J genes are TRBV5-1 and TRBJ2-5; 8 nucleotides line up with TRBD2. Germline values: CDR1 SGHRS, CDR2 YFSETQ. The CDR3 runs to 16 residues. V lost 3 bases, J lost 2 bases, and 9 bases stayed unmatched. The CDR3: CASSYSSGGGQETQYF. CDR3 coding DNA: TGCGCCAGCAGCTACTCCTCCGGGGGGGGGCAAGAGACCCAGTACTTC.

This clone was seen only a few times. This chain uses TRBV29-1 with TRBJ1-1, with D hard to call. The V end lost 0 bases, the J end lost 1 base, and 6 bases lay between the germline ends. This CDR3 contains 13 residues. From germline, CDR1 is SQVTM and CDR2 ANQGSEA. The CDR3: CSVEDRRNTEAFF. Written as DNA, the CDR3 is TGCAGCGTTGAAGACAGAAGGAACACTGAAGCTTTCTTT. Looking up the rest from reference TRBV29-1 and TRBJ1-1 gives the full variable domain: SAVISQKPSRDICQRGTSLTIQCQVDSQVTMMFWYRQQPGQSLTLIATANQGSEATYESGFVIDKFPISRPNLTFSTLTVSNMSPEDSSIYLCSVEDRRNTEAFFGQGTRLTVV.

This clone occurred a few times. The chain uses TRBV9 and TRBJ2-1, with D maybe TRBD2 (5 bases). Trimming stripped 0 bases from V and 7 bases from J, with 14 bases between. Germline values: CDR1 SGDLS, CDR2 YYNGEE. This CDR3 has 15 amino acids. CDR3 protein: CASSVAASHRNEQFF. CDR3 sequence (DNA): TGTGCCAGCAGCGTAGCGGCTAGCCATAGGAATGAGCAGTTCTTC.

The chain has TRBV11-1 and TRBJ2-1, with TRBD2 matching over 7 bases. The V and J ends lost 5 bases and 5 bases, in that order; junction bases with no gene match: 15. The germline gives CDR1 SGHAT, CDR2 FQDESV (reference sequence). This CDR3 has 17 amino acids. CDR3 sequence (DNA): TGTGCCAGCAGCATAGAGACAGCGGGATGGGGTCACAATGAGCAGTTCTTC. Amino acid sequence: CASSIETAGWGHNEQFF.

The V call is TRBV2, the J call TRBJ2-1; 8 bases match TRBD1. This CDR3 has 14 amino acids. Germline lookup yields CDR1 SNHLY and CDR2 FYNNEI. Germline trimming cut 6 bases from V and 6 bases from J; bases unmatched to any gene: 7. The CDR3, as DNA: TGTGCCAGCAGGCAGGGGGCAAGTGGCAATGAGCAGTTCTTC. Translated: CASRQGASGNEQFF.

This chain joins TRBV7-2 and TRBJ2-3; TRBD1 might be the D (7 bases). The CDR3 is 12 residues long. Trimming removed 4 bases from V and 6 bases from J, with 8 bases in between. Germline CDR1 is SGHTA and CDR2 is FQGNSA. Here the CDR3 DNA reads TGTGCCAGCAGCTCAGGGGGGGATACGCAGTATTTT. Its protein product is CASSSGGDTQYF.

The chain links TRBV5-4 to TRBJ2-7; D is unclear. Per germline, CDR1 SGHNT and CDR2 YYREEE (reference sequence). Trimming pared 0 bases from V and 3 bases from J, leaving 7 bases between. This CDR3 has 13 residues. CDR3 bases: TGTGCCAGCAGCTTGGTAGTGTACTACGAGCAGTACTTC. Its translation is CASSLVVYYEQYF.

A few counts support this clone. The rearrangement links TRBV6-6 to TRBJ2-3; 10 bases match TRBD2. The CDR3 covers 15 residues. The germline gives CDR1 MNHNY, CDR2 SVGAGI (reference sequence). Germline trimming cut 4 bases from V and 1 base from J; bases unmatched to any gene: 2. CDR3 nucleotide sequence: TGTGCCAGCAGTTTGGGGACTAGCGGCACAGATACGCAGTATTTT. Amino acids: CASSLGTSGTDTQYF.

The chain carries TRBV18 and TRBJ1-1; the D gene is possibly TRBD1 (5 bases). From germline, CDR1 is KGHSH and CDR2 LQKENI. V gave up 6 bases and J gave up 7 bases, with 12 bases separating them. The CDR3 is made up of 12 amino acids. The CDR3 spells CASSPGLLEAFF. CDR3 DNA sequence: TGTGCCAGCTCGCCAGGGCTCCTTGAAGCTTTCTTT.

DNA of the CDR3: TGCGCCAGCAGCTTGATATACAGGGGTCTCAACCAGAACACTGAAGCTTTCTTT. Encoded protein: CASSLIYRGLNQNTEAFF. This chain connects TRBV5-1 to TRBJ1-1; 7 bases align to TRBD1. V was clipped by 1 base and J by 1 base; unmatched bases: 13. The CDR3 extends over 18 amino acids. Germline V gene data show CDR1 as SGHRS and CDR2 as YFSETQ. Full variable domain (missing parts from reference TRBV5-1 and TRBJ1-1): KAGVTQTPRYLIKTRGQQVTLSCSPISGHRSVSWYQQTPGQGLQFLFEYFSETQRNKGNFPGRFSGRQFSNSRSEMNVSTLELGDSALYLCASSLIYRGLNQNTEAFFGQGTRLTVV.

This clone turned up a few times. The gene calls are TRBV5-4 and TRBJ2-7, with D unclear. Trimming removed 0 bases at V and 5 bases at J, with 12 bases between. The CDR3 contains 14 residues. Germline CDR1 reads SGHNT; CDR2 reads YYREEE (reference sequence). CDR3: CASSLAGVDNEQYF. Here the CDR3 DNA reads TGTGCCAGCAGCTTGGCTGGAGTCGATAACGAGCAGTACTTC.

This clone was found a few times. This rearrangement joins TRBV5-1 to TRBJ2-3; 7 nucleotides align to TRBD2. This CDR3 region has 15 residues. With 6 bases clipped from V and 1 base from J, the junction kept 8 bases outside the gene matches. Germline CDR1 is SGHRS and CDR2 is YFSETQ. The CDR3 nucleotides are TGCGCCAGCAACCCGGGAGGCCTAGGCACAGATACGCAGTATTTT. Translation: CASNPGGLGTDTQYF.

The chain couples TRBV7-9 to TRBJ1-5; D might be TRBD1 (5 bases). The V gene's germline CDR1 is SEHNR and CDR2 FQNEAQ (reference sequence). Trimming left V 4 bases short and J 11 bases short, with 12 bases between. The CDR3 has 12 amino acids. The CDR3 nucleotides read TGTGCCAGCAGCTCCGGGGCGGGGACCCAGCATTTT. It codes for CASSSGAGTQHF.

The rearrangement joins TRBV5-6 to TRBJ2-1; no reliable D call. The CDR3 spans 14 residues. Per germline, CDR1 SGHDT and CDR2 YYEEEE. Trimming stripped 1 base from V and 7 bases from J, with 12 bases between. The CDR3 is CASSLRAGANEQFF. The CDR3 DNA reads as TGTGCCAGCAGCTTGCGCGCAGGTGCAAATGAGCAGTTCTTC.

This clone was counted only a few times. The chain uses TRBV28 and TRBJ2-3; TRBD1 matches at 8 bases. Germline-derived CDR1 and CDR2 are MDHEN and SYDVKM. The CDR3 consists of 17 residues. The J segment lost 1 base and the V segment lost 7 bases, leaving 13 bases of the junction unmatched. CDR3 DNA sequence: TGTGCCAGCAACCCTTATGGACAGGGTCTACGCACAGATACGCAGTATTTT. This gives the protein CASNPYGQGLRTDTQYF.

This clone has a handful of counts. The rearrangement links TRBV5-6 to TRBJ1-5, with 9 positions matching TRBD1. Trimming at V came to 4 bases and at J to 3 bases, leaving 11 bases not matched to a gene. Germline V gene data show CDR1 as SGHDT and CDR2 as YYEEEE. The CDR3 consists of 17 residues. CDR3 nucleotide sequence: TGTGCCAGCAGCCGGAAACCGGGACAGGGTATCAATCAGCCCCAGCATTTT. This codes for CASSRKPGQGINQPQHF.

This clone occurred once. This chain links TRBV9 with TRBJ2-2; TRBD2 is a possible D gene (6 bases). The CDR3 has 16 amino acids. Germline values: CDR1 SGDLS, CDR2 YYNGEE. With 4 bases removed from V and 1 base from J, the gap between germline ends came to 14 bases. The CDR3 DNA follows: TGTGCCAGCAGCCCCCCGGAGGGGTTGAACACCGGGGAGCTGTTTTTT. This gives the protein CASSPPEGLNTGELFF.

The CDR3 region is CASSQGMDRGPDTF. The CDR3 coding sequence is TGCGCCAGCAGCCAAGGGATGGACAGAGGCCCGGACACCTTC. The V call is TRBV4-3, the J call TRBJ1-2, with D possibly being TRBD1 (6 bases). V lost 1 base and J lost 12, with 18 bases in between. The CDR3 contains 14 residues. Germline CDR1 reads LGHNA; CDR2 reads YSLEER.